Following are 15 T cell receptor beta chains from one sample sequenced in a study of molecular identifiers for immune sequencing clone quantification. TCRdb reanalysed the PCR reads using MiXCR and keeps one entry per CDR3 protein. Among 90,000 to 120,000 distinct CDR3 sequences, around a third were seen once, and the ten largest hold around 3.8%. Sequencing was done on a sample of naive CD8+ T cells from blood, with Jurkat cell RNA spiked in. Subset indicated: FACS-sorted CD8+CD4-CCR7+CD45RA+ naive T cells. These receptors originate from a human donor in good health. Some libraries in this study had Jurkat cell RNA spiked in.

The chain employs TRBV6-6 and TRBJ2-1; 7 bases match TRBD2. V lost 8 bases, J lost 10 bases, and 14 bases stayed unmatched. The CDR3 length is 14 residues. Germline CDR1 is MNHNY and CDR2 is SVGAGI (reference sequence). CDR3 loop: CASRLTKMGGEQFF. The CDR3 nucleotides are TGTGCCAGCCGACTCACCAAAATGGGGGGGGAGCAGTTCTTC.

As for this clonotype: Without the conserved terminal phenylalanine or tryptophan, this CDR3 likely stems from a read error. This chain uses TRBV27 with TRBJ2-7, with TRBD1 as a possible D gene (7 bases). Looked up from germline, CDR1 is MNHEY and CDR2 is SMNVEV (reference sequence). V gave up 3 bases and J gave up 3 bases, with 18 bases separating them. CDR3 length equals 16 residues. Written as DNA, the CDR3 is TGTGCCAGCAGTTTGGAGGGGGCCAATACATTCTACGAGCAGTACCTC. Translated, it gives CASSLEGANTFYEQYL.

The rearrangement links TRBV4-3 to TRBJ2-1, with a weak D call TRBD1 (6 bases). The CDR3 contains 18 residues. CDR1 and CDR2 (germline): LGHNA, YSLEER. Trimming removed 0 bases from V and 4 bases from J, with 19 bases in between. The CDR3 loop is CASSQDYTERGIYNEQFF. In DNA form, the CDR3 reads TGCGCCAGCAGCCAAGATTACACAGAAAGGGGGATATACAATGAGCAGTTCTTC.

Ten or more counts support this clonotype. V and J are TRBV29-1 and TRBJ1-1, with D unresolved. Germline loops: CDR1 SQVTM, CDR2 ANQGSEA. The CDR3 consists of 14 residues. Trimming shortened V by 0 bases and J by 0 bases, and 8 bases separated the two germline ends. This CDR3 reads CSVEDSYMNTEAFF. CDR3 DNA sequence: TGCAGCGTTGAAGATTCTTACATGAACACTGAAGCTTTCTTT.

A few counts support this clonotype. V and J are TRBV28 and TRBJ2-7; the D gene is possibly TRBD2 (6 bases). The CDR3 loop spans 15 amino acids. Per germline, CDR1 MDHEN and CDR2 SYDVKM. V lost 2 bases, J lost 2 bases, and 13 bases lay in between. In nucleotides, the CDR3 is TGTGCCAGCAGTTTAGAGCGGGCTGTTCCCTACGAGCAGTACTTC. Protein: CASSLERAVPYEQYF.

This clonotype was observed a few times. V is TRBV11-1 and J is TRBJ1-1, with a tentative D call TRBD1 (6 bases). Germline-derived CDR1 and CDR2 are SGHAT and FQDESV (reference sequence). Between the trimmed V and J ends, which lost 5 bases and 5 bases, there was a span of 15 bases. This CDR3 comprises 14 residues. Here the CDR3 DNA reads TGTGCCAGCAGCCCCGTTGGGGGCTTGACTGAAGCTTTCTTT. It is translated as CASSPVGGLTEAFF.

This clonotype has only one observation. V and J are TRBV5-6 and TRBJ2-1, with TRBD2 matching 15 bases. The CDR3 extends over 18 amino acids. The V gene end was trimmed by 6 bases and the J gene end by 4 bases; junction bases not matched to a gene: 11. Germline values: CDR1 SGHDT, CDR2 YYEEEE. The CDR3 DNA reads as TGTGCCAGCACCTTTGGACTAGCGGGAGGGCCGGGGTACAATGAGCAGTTCTTC. Translating it yields CASTFGLAGGPGYNEQFF.

There are many counts of this clonotype. This chain joins TRBV20-1 and TRBJ1-1; D may be TRBD1 (6 bases). This CDR3 has 12 residues. Germline values: CDR1 DFQATT, CDR2 SNEGSKA (reference sequence). V lost 6 bases and J lost 7, with 15 bases in between. The CDR3, as DNA: TGCAGTGCGACGCGGGGGCTAAGTGAAGCTTTCTTT. Encoded protein: CSATRGLSEAFF.

The sample holds a few counts of this clonotype. The V call is TRBV28, the J call TRBJ2-7, with 8 bases that match TRBD2. The germline V gene encodes CDR1 MDHEN and CDR2 SYDVKM. The CDR3 is made up of 14 amino acids. The J segment lost 4 bases and the V segment lost 3 bases, leaving 5 bases of the junction unmatched. CDR3 sequence: CASSFPGRVYEQYF. The CDR3 coding sequence is TGTGCCAGCAGTTTTCCCGGGAGGGTGTACGAGCAGTACTTC.

This clonotype was seen ten or more times. The CDR3 loop is CASSLAGTLEQYF. In nucleotides, the CDR3 is TGCGCCAGCAGCTTGGCCGGGACGCTCGAGCAGTACTTC. This chain joins TRBV5-1 and TRBJ2-7; D is perhaps TRBD1 or TRBD2 (5 bases each). This CDR3 contains 13 residues. V lost 0 bases and J 6 bases, leaving 10 bases between the germline ends. Germline CDR1 reads SGHRS; CDR2 reads YFSETQ. Variable domain in full (rest from reference TRBV5-1 and TRBJ2-7): KAGVTQTPRYLIKTRGQQVTLSCSPISGHRSVSWYQQTPGQGLQFLFEYFSETQRNKGNFPGRFSGRQFSNSRSEMNVSTLELGDSALYLCASSLAGTLEQYFGPGTRLTVT.

This CDR3 is CASSFSHRRLSETQYF. The CDR3 coding sequence is TGTGCCAGCAGCTTTAGTCACAGGCGCCTATCTGAGACCCAGTACTTC. The V call is TRBV7-9, the J call TRBJ2-5; D possibly corresponds to TRBD1 (5 bases). CDR1 and CDR2 (germline): SEHNR, FQNEAQ (reference sequence). This CDR3 has 16 residues. Trimming left V 3 bases short and J 5 bases short, with 19 bases between. The entire variable domain, with the rest obtained from reference TRBV7-9 and TRBJ2-5, is as follows: DTGVSQNPRHKITKRGQNVTFRCDPISEHNRLYWYRQTLGQGPEFLTYFQNEAQLEKSRLLSDRFSAERPKGSFSTLEIQRTEQGDSAMYLCASSFSHRRLSETQYFGPGTRLLVL.

This clonotype was counted between two and nine times. This chain joins TRBV24-1 and TRBJ2-1; 9 bases are shared with TRBD2. CDR1 KGHDR and CDR2 SFDVKD come from the germline V gene. CDR3 size: 19 residues. With V trimmed by 3 bases and J by 0 bases, 11 bases remained unmatched. For the CDR3, the DNA is TGTGCCACCAGTGATCCCCGCCTAGCGGGGTATAGCTCCTACAATGAGCAGTTCTTC. As protein: CATSDPRLAGYSSYNEQFF.

A word on this clonotype: One end of the junction fails to match germline, which may point to a read error. The rearrangement uses TRBV6-1 and TRBJ1-2; 8 bases match TRBD1. Germline V gene sequence: CDR1 MNHNS, CDR2 SASEGT. This CDR3 is built from 13 residues. CDR3 nucleotides: TGTGCCAGCAGTCCCCCAAGAGACAGGGGCTACTCCTTC. Protein sequence: CASSPPRDRGYSF.

This clonotype has ten or more counts. V usage is TRBV12-3 or TRBV12-4 and J usage is TRBJ2-1; D is possibly TRBD2 (6 bases). With 5 bases removed from V and 2 bases from J, the gap between germline ends came to 10 bases. This CDR3 is built from 14 residues. In DNA form, the CDR3 reads TGTGCCAGCAGTAGTACTAGCACCTACAATGAGCAGTTCTTC. Translating gives CASSSTSTYNEQFF.

This chain connects TRBV4-3 to TRBJ1-1; no clear D. V was pared by 0 bases and J by 1 base, with 6 bases between. Germline V CDR1 and CDR2: LGHNA, YSLEER. This CDR3 has 14 residues. The CDR3 DNA sequence: TGCGCCAGCAGCCAAGATCCGAAGAACACTGAAGCTTTCTTT. It is translated as CASSQDPKNTEAFF.